The 26 T cell receptor beta chains reported below all come from one sample, sequenced in a study of Ad26.COV2.S vaccination and SARS-CoV-2 variants. Generated by immunoSEQ multiplex PCR, the TCRdb table keeps only in-frame clones and is missing some. Among tens of thousands of clones listed, roughly four fifths were seen once. This specimen was peripheral blood, taken after recovery from COVID-19. These receptors were obtained from a human donor who had recovered from COVID-19.

This clone was recorded only once. V usage is TRBV6-5 and J usage is TRBJ1-1, with 8 bases fitting TRBD1. The CDR3 is made up of 14 amino acids. CDR1 MNHEY and CDR2 SVGAGI come from the germline V gene. J was trimmed by 3 bases and V by 8 bases; bases with no gene match: 8. The CDR3 bases are TGTGCCAGCCGAGCGACAGGGGTGTACACTGAAGCTTTCTTT. Protein: CASRATGVYTEAFF.

The chain combines TRBV27 with TRBJ1-1; D remains ambiguous. The CDR3 totals 14 residues. The V end was cut by 4 bases, the J end by 0 bases, with 9 bases between. CDR1 MNHEY and CDR2 SMNVEV come from the germline V gene (reference sequence). The CDR3 DNA follows: TGTGCCAGCAGTTCCACGGGAATGAACACTGAAGCTTTCTTT. Its translation: CASSSTGMNTEAFF.

V and J are TRBV6-5 and TRBJ1-2; D ambiguous. The CDR3 sequence is 15 residues long. Germline V lookup: CDR1 MNHEY, CDR2 SVGAGI. The germline V and J ends were trimmed by 3 bases and 4 bases, with 15 bases remaining between them. The CDR3 sequence: CASSYSRGSGYGYTF. The DNA for the CDR3 is TGTGCCAGCAGTTATTCACGAGGGAGCGGCTATGGCTACACCTTC.

The chain links TRBV27 to TRBJ1-2, with D uncertain. The length of the CDR3 is 14 residues. Trimming pared 2 bases from V and 0 bases from J, leaving 7 bases between. CDR1 and CDR2 (germline): MNHEY, SMNVEV (reference sequence). The CDR3 sequence is CASSLAQANYGYTF. DNA for the CDR3: TGTGCCAGCAGTTTAGCACAAGCTAACTATGGCTACACCTTC.

This clone was found a few times. The chain joins TRBV2 to TRBJ1-6; possible D gene TRBD1, 5 bases. Looked up from germline, CDR1 is SNHLY and CDR2 is FYNNEI. The ends were cut back, 3 bases at V and 7 bases at J, with 10 bases in the middle. This CDR3 contains 14 residues. DNA for the CDR3: TGTGCCAGCAGTGAGCAGGGAGGGAATTCACCCCTCCACTTT. The encoded protein is CASSEQGGNSPLHF.

This chain joins TRBV5-4 and TRBJ1-1; D unclear. Germline lookup yields CDR1 SGHNT and CDR2 YYREEE (reference sequence). The ends were cut back, 4 bases at V and 1 base at J, with 11 bases in the middle. This CDR3 is 14 amino acids long. CDR3 sequence (DNA): TGTGCCAGCAGCCCCTGGGAAGGGAACACTGAAGCTTTCTTT. It is translated as CASSPWEGNTEAFF.

V gene TRBV5-1 combines with J gene TRBJ2-1; tentative D call: TRBD2 (5 bases). The CDR3 extends over 14 amino acids. Germline V lookup: CDR1 SGHRS, CDR2 YFSETQ. V was trimmed by 4 bases and J by 7 bases, leaving 15 bases between them. CDR3: CASSRRPRGNEQFF. The DNA of the CDR3 is TGCGCCAGCAGCAGGAGACCCAGAGGGAATGAGCAGTTCTTC.

The V and J genes are TRBV9 and TRBJ2-6; D gene uncertain. The CDR3 spans 13 residues. Between the trimmed V and J ends, which lost 2 bases and 3 bases, there was a span of 3 bases. Germline assignment: CDR1 SGDLS and CDR2 YYNGEE. The CDR3, as DNA: TGTGCCAGCAGCGTGCTTGGGGCCAACGTCCTGACTTTC. Translating it yields CASSVLGANVLTF. Filled out from reference TRBV9 and TRBJ2-6, the complete variable domain reads DSGVTQTPKHLITATGQRVTLRCSPRSGDLSVYWYQQSLDQGLQFLIQYYNGEERAKGNILERFSAQQFPDLHSELNLSSLELGDSALYFCASSVLGANVLTFGAGSRLTVL.

This chain links TRBV4-2 with TRBJ1-2; TRBD1 might be the D (6 bases). Germline V gene lookup returns CDR1 LGHNA and CDR2 YNFKEQ. The CDR3 runs 16 residues. V dropped 0 bases and J dropped 7 bases, with 18 bases sitting between them. CDR3 DNA sequence: TGTGCCAGCAGCCAAGAATGGGGGTCGGGGGGCGGTGGCTACACCTTC. Encoded protein: CASSQEWGSGGGGYTF.

This clone was seen just once. The chain recombines TRBV4-2 with TRBJ1-6; D remains unclear. The V end was cut by 0 bases, the J end by 6 bases, with 9 bases between. CDR3 size: 15 residues. CDR1 LGHNA and CDR2 YNFKEQ come from the germline V gene. CDR3 sequence (DNA): TGTGCCAGCAGCCAAGATAGCGGGCCTAATTCACCCCTCCACTTT. Translation gives CASSQDSGPNSPLHF.

The rearrangement uses TRBV5-6 and TRBJ1-2; TRBD1 matches at 12 bases. CDR1 and CDR2 (germline): SGHDT, YYEEEE. CDR3 length: 17 residues. The junction had 12 bases not matched to a gene; V was cut back by 4 bases and J by 5 bases. DNA for the CDR3: TGTGCCAGCAGCCAACTGGCCGGGACAGGGGGCAGGTATGGCTACACCTTC. Its protein is CASSQLAGTGGRYGYTF. The full variable domain, in which reference TRBV5-6 and TRBJ1-2 provide the parts outside the CDR3, is DAGVTQSPTHLIKTRGQQVTLRCSPKSGHDTVSWYQQALGQGPQFIFQYYEEEERQRGNFPDRFSGHQFPNYSSELNVNALLLGDSALYLCASSQLAGTGGRYGYTFGSGTRLTVV.

The chain carries TRBV5-1 and TRBJ2-5, with D possibly matching TRBD1 (5 bases). The CDR3 is made up of 14 amino acids. From germline, CDR1 is SGHRS and CDR2 YFSETQ. V shed 0 bases and J shed 2 bases, with 8 bases lying between them. CDR3 DNA: TGCGCCAGCAGCTTGGACCAGGGACAAGAGACCCAGTACTTC. It translates to CASSLDQGQETQYF.

J is TRBJ1-2 and V is TRBV5-1; TRBD1 is a possible D gene (5 bases). The germline V and J ends were trimmed by 4 bases and 0 bases, with 19 bases remaining between them. CDR3 length: 17 residues. The germline gives CDR1 SGHRS, CDR2 YFSETQ. In DNA, the CDR3 is TGCGCCAGCAGCCTGCCGGGACCGACATGGACTAACTATGGCTACACCTTC. This translates into CASSLPGPTWTNYGYTF.

V and J are TRBV5-4 and TRBJ1-1, with no clear D. The V end was cut by 4 bases, the J end by 2 bases, with 12 bases between. This CDR3 is built from 14 residues. Germline assignment: CDR1 SGHNT and CDR2 YYREEE (reference sequence). CDR3 DNA: TGTGCCAGCAGCGTGGGTGGGGTTAACACTGAAGCTTTCTTT. Protein sequence: CASSVGGVNTEAFF.

The V call is TRBV14, the J call TRBJ1-1; 7 bases agree with TRBD1. The trim removed 5 bases at V and 8 bases at J, leaving 8 bases unmatched. The CDR3 consists of 13 residues. Germline V gene lookup returns CDR1 SGHDN and CDR2 FVKESK. The CDR3 DNA reads as TGTGCCAGCAGCTTAAGGGAGACAGGGGAAGCTTTCTTT. Protein: CASSLRETGEAFF.

CDR3 in amino acids: CASIFKASPETQYF. The DNA of the CDR3 is TGTGCCAGCATCTTTAAGGCTAGTCCTGAGACCCAGTACTTC. The V gene is TRBV7-9, the J gene TRBJ2-5; no definite D call. CDR3 length: 14 residues. With 7 bases removed from V and 5 bases from J, the gap between germline ends came to 17 bases. Germline-derived CDR1 and CDR2 are SEHNR and FQNEAQ (reference sequence).

This chain links TRBV5-1 with TRBJ1-1, with no clear D. Trimming pared 3 bases from V and 4 bases from J, leaving 10 bases between. CDR1 and CDR2 (germline): SGHRS, YFSETQ. The CDR3 is 13 amino acids. CDR3 DNA sequence: TGCGCCAGCAGCTCAGGTGTCGGCACTGAAGCTTTCTTT. This translates into CASSSGVGTEAFF.

The chain carries TRBV5-1 and TRBJ2-1, with D possibly being TRBD1 (5 bases). The CDR3 length is 15 residues. In germline, CDR1 is SGHRS, CDR2 YFSETQ. Trimming cost V 0 bases and J 3 bases, with 10 bases left between them. CDR3 sequence: CASSLGLQGYNEQFF. Here the CDR3 DNA reads TGCGCCAGCAGCTTGGGTCTCCAGGGCTACAATGAGCAGTTCTTC.

The CDR3 sequence is CASSLVQGEGSTEAFF. CDR3 DNA sequence: TGCGCCAGCAGCTTGGTACAGGGGGAAGGGAGCACTGAAGCTTTCTTT. The rearrangement links TRBV5-1 to TRBJ1-1, with 8 nucleotides matching TRBD1. The germline V gene has CDR1 SGHRS and CDR2 YFSETQ. The CDR3 runs to 16 residues. With 0 bases clipped from V and 4 bases from J, the junction kept 8 bases outside the gene matches.

The rearrangement uses TRBV11-2 and TRBJ2-3; a possible D gene is TRBD2 (5 bases). This CDR3 has 17 amino acids. Trimming stripped 0 bases from V and 3 bases from J, with 16 bases between. Germline V gene sequence: CDR1 SGHAT, CDR2 FQNNGV. DNA for the CDR3: TGTGCCAGCAGCTTAGATCGGGGTTACGTATTAACAGATACGCAGTATTTT. Its translation: CASSLDRGYVLTDTQYF.

The chain carries TRBV6-4 and TRBJ1-1; D is uncertain. Germline CDR1 MRHNA, CDR2 SNTAGT. The CDR3 is 13 residues long. Trimming pared 3 bases from V and 3 bases from J, leaving 8 bases between. The CDR3: CASSETVYTEAFF. The CDR3 DNA reads as TGTGCCAGCAGTGAAACCGTTTACACTGAAGCTTTCTTT.

The rearrangement uses TRBV19 and TRBJ1-3; D unresolved. Germline V gene sequence: CDR1 LNHDA, CDR2 SQIVND (reference sequence). V was cut by 0 bases and J by 8 bases, with 17 bases left in between. The CDR3 runs to 16 residues. CDR3 sequence reads: CASSIEPRRVRDTIYF. CDR3 bases: TGTGCCAGTAGTATAGAACCACGCCGAGTGAGGGACACCATATATTTT. Full variable domain (missing parts from reference TRBV19 and TRBJ1-3): DGGITQSPKYLFRKEGQNVTLSCEQNLNHDAMYWYRQDPGQGLRLIYYSQIVNDFQKGDIAEGYSVSREKKESFPLTVTSAQKNPTAFYLCASSIEPRRVRDTIYFGEGSWLTVV.

This chain joins TRBV6-5 and TRBJ2-2; D remains unclear. Deletions cut 6 bases from V and 6 bases from J, with 11 bases between. Germline CDR1 reads MNHEY; CDR2 reads SVGAGI. The CDR3 runs to 13 residues. The chain's CDR3 is CASRFPGAGELFF. The CDR3 DNA follows: TGTGCCAGCAGATTCCCCGGTGCCGGGGAGCTGTTTTTT.

This chain connects TRBV19 to TRBJ2-5; possible D gene TRBD2, 6 bases. CDR1 and CDR2 from the germline V gene are LNHDA and SQIVND (reference sequence). This CDR3 comprises 13 residues. The V gene lost 6 bases and the J gene lost 5 bases, with 13 bases spanning the gap. CDR3 amino acids: CASRGGLLETQYF. The CDR3, as DNA: TGTGCCAGTAGGGGGGGACTTCTGGAGACCCAGTACTTC.

The V and J genes are TRBV28 and TRBJ1-5; no firm D call. CDR3 length: 15 amino acids. The V end lost 2 bases, the J end lost 1 base, and 9 bases lay between the germline ends. Germline assignment: CDR1 MDHEN and CDR2 SYDVKM. This CDR3 reads CASSLGGSSNQPQHF. The CDR3 DNA reads as TGTGCCAGCAGTTTAGGCGGAAGCAGCAATCAGCCCCAGCATTTT.

The chain employs TRBV10-2 and TRBJ2-1; D perhaps matches TRBD1 (6 bases). Per germline, CDR1 WSHSY and CDR2 SAAADI. V was clipped by 8 bases and J by 13 bases, with 21 bases between them. The CDR3 totals 13 residues. For the CDR3, the DNA is TGCGCCAGCGGTACCGGGACATCCAGCGCCCAGTTCTTC. Translation gives CASGTGTSSAQFF.